The clone carrying this TCR beta chain was recorded many times. What it binds is not known. TCRdb ran MiXCR on the reads and lists one entry per CDR3 protein. The table has 400,000 or so distinct CDR3 sequences, 15% to 20% seen once; the top ten hold 8.7%. The data are from a study of T cell repertoires in cytomegalovirus infection. Study details: Signatures in public TCR beta sequences pointed to both CMV infection and matching HLA type. Notes on the study in general: It was HLA-C-restricted CMV-specific TCR beta clonotypes that dominated the response ex vivo. Cumulated frequencies of public TCR beta families served to identify carriers of CMV plus the relevant HLA.

Germline loops: CDR1 MNHEY, CDR2 SMNVEV (reference sequence). Trimming removed 1 base from V and 0 bases from J, with 7 bases in between. The CDR3 length is 16 residues. This chain links TRBV27 with TRBJ1-6; D not resolved. Sequences were obtained from PBMCs. The TCR comes from a human donor in good health (CMV status not recorded). Some clones in this sample may be carry-over from other donors' samples. For the CDR3, the DNA is TGTGCCAGCAGTTTATGGGGATTCTCCTATAATTCACCCCTCCACTTT. Residues: CASSLWGFSYNSPLHF.